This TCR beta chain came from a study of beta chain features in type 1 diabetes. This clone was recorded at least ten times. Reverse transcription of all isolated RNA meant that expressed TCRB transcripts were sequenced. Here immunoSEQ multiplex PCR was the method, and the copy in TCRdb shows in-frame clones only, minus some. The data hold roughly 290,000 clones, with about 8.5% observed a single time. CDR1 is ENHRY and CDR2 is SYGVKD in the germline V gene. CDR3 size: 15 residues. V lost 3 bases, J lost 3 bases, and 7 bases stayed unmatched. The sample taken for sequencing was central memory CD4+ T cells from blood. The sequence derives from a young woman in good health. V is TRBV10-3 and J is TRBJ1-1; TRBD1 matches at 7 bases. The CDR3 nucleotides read TGTGCCATCAGTGAAGGAGGGGGCGAGGACACTGAAGCTTTCTTT. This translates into CAISEGGGEDTEAFF.